Reported below is one T cell receptor beta chain. It has no known antigen specificity. It has no much larger one-base neighbor in the sample; base qualities were not kept. TCRbeta CDR3 regions were amplified from genomic DNA using the immunoSEQ Assay, a bias-controlled multiplex PCR. On the authors' methods: The number of nucleated cells in each sample was estimated from the amplification of reference gene primers within the assay. To quantify the absolute abundance of each unique TCRbeta CDR3 rearrangement, sequence reads were collapsed and filtered. For each sample, productive Simpson clonality was calculated by taking the square root of Simpson's diversity index across productive rearrangements. In TCRdb, the immuneACCESS table is reduced to in-frame sequences with V and J assigned. These tables do not hold every clone; where another copy was compared, an unresolved V gene accounts for under half, and the others remain unexplained. Clone size and the V and J calls come from that table; the DNA yielded D and trimming. The sample has 250,000 to 350,000 clones on record, 65% to 85% of them singletons. The top ten clones comprise 15% to 18% of the sample.

This sample is drawn from a study of blood T cell repertoires in COVID-19 (dated by TCRdb to 2018 to 2021). Background on the whole study: Samples covering the acute and convalescent phases of COVID-19 were provided by collaborators in the United States, Italy and Spain. The prospective study material was composed of cDNA or gDNA derived from T cells, B-cell-depleted T cells, or PBMCs. Deeply sampled blood TCRbeta repertoires from subjects exposed to, actively infected with, or recovered from COVID-19 were included in the dataset. The repertoires were released in a freely available public database intended as a resource for research on the immune response to SARS-CoV-2. The samples were drawn from the first 160 participants of the ongoing ImmuneRACE study and from 1,254 subjects provided by 6 global collaborators. A de-identified subject ID, COVID-19 status, age in years and sex were almost always included in the sample metadata. HLA class I and class II types, where available, came from metadata supplied by the sample provider rather than from assay-based typing. Study-wide findings and limitations: How much clinical and demographic metadata was included differed by source and by participant, and the metadata was provided uncurated.

At one collaborating source in Seattle, patients were enrolled during active infection and were followed longitudinally through the course of disease. The collaborating institutions used their own protocols to collect whole blood in K2EDTA tubes. For TCRbeta analysis, collaborators shipped samples as frozen whole blood, isolated PBMCs, or DNA extracted from either of those sample types. CDR3 length: 13 amino acids, cysteine to phenylalanine. The entry retains the CDR3 DNA only, 39 bases that are in frame from base 1. V and J lose 5 bases and 0 bases, and a span of 7 bases separates them. The origin of this receptor is a person aged 65 to 85 with COVID-19, enrolled during active disease. Sequenced: peripheral blood. The chain couples TRBV12-3 or TRBV12-4 to TRBJ1-1, with the D gene not confidently named. CDR3 sequence: CASSPSLNTEAFF. Here is the DNA: TGTGCCAGCAGTCCCTCTCTGAACACTGAAGCTTTCTTT.